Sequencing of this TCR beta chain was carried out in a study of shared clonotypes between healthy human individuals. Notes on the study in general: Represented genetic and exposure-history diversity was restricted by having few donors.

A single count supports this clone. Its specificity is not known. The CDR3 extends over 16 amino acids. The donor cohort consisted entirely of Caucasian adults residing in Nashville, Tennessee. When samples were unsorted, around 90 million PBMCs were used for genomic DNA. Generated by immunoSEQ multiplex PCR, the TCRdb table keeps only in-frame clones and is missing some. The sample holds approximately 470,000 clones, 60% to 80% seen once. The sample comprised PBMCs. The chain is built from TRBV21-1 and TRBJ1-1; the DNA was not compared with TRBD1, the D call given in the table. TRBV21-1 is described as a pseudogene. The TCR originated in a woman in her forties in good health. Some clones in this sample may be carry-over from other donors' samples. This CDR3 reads CASSKEGATGNTEAFF. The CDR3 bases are TGTGCCAGCAGCAAAGAGGGGGCCACGGGGAACACTGAAGCTTTCTTT.